The sequence of this T cell receptor beta chain was determined in a study of blood T cell repertoires in COVID-19. Study at large: PBMCs, B-cell-depleted T cells, or T cells provided the cDNA or gDNA that made up the material.

Original data processing: Counts of nucleated cells, estimated from reference gene primer amplification, were obtained. Measured with immunoSEQ multiplex PCR; TCRdb has only the in-frame clones, and not every one. V and J calls and clone size are as listed in that table; D and trimming were resolved from the DNA. The sample includes approximately 360,000 clones, around 90% of them seen just once. Only a few counts were recorded for this clone. Germline CDR1 LNHDA, CDR2 SQIVND (reference sequence). Trimming stripped 4 bases from V and 9 bases from J, with 10 bases between. The CDR3 contains 12 residues.

Sequences were obtained from peripheral blood. The chain couples TRBV19 to TRBJ2-1; D is unclear. The TCR sequence derives from a man younger than 35 with active or convalescent COVID-19. CDR3 in DNA: TGTGCCAGTAGTACCCACCTCAGTGAGCAGTTCTTC. Translation: CASSTHLSEQFF.